These 19 T cell receptor beta chains were all obtained from the same sample, sequenced in a study of blood T cell repertoires in COVID-19. TCRdb keeps only in-frame clones here, not all; method: immunoSEQ multiplex PCR. The table shows some 260,000 clones, with roughly 87% occurring only once. Sequenced material: PBMCs or T cells enriched from blood (not recorded which). All receptors come from a woman aged 30 to 39 with acute COVID-19.

The chain has TRBV5-1 and TRBJ2-2, with D perhaps TRBD2 (5 bases). The CDR3 length is 16 residues. CDR1 is SGHRS, CDR2 YFSETQ, per germline. V was shortened by 4 bases and J by 3 bases, with 16 bases between the two germline ends. The CDR3 DNA follows: TGCGCCAGCAGCCATATGGTCGCGCGGGACACCGGGGAGCTGTTTTTT. It is translated as CASSHMVARDTGELFF.

V usage is TRBV30 and J usage is TRBJ1-4, with no clear D. The CDR3 totals 13 residues. Trimming cost V 0 bases and J 8 bases, with 10 bases left between them. Germline loops: CDR1 GTSNPN, CDR2 SVGIG (reference sequence). The CDR3 loop is CAWSVRSVEKLFF. The CDR3 DNA reads as TGTGCCTGGAGTGTACGCAGCGTAGAAAAACTGTTTTTT.

To note about this clone: The junction departs from the called germline gene at one end, perhaps through a read error. The gene calls are TRBV3-1 (or the pseudogene TRBV3-2) and TRBJ2-7; the D is unclear. CDR1 is LGHDT, CDR2 YNNKEL, per germline (reference sequence). This CDR3 has 12 residues. In DNA, the CDR3 is TGTGCCAGCAGCCAAAGCTCCTTCGAGCAGTACTTC. The encoded protein is CASSQSSFEQYF.

The rearrangement links TRBV25-1 to TRBJ2-4; no definite D call. Trimming cost V 2 bases and J 4 bases, with 12 bases left between them. CDR3 length: 15 residues. CDR1 MGHDK and CDR2 SYGVNS come from the germline V gene. This CDR3 reads CASSEESGYKNIQYF. CDR3 sequence (DNA): TGTGCCAGCAGTGAAGAGTCAGGATATAAAAACATTCAGTACTTC.

The chain combines TRBV19 with TRBJ1-5; no firm D call. The CDR3 consists of 16 residues. Trimming left V 5 bases short and J 3 bases short, with 17 bases between. Germline CDR1 LNHDA, CDR2 SQIVND (reference sequence). CDR3 DNA: TGTGCCAGTAGTCCCAAAGGTCGGGGTTTCAATCAGCCCCAGCATTTT. This translates into CASSPKGRGFNQPQHF. The whole variable domain, filled in from reference TRBV19 and TRBJ1-5, reads DGGITQSPKYLFRKEGQNVTLSCEQNLNHDAMYWYRQDPGQGLRLIYYSQIVNDFQKGDIAEGYSVSREKKESFPLTVTSAQKNPTAFYLCASSPKGRGFNQPQHFGDGTRLSIL.

The rearrangement joins TRBV2 to TRBJ2-5; no clear D gene. The V end lost 6 bases, the J end lost 2 bases, and 4 bases lay between the germline ends. Germline V gene data show CDR1 as SNHLY and CDR2 as FYNNEI. The CDR3 consists of 11 residues. CDR3 amino acids: CASRYQETQYF. The CDR3 region has the DNA TGTGCCAGCAGGTATCAAGAGACCCAGTACTTC.

The chain has TRBV28 and TRBJ1-2, with TRBD1 as a possible D gene (5 bases). V lost 2 bases and J lost 7, with 14 bases in between. CDR1 MDHEN and CDR2 SYDVKM come from the germline V gene. The CDR3 contains 14 residues. The CDR3 here is CASSLLGRASGYTF. DNA of the CDR3: TGTGCCAGCAGTTTACTGGGCAGGGCCAGTGGCTACACCTTC.

This rearrangement joins TRBV2 to TRBJ1-2; 12 bases line up with TRBD1. Germline V gene data show CDR1 as SNHLY and CDR2 as FYNNEI. V was clipped by 7 bases and J by 5 bases; unmatched bases: 8. The CDR3 totals 15 residues. The CDR3 region is CASTPGQGARYGYTF. The CDR3 DNA reads TGTGCCAGCACCCCGGGACAGGGGGCGAGGTATGGCTACACCTTC.

V and J are TRBV12-3 or TRBV12-4 and TRBJ1-2; D remains unclear. Trimming stripped 3 bases from V and 4 bases from J, with 6 bases between. The length of the CDR3 is 12 residues. The CDR3 DNA is TGTGCCAGCAGTTTGTGGCTCTATGGCTACACCTTC. Translating gives CASSLWLYGYTF.

The gene calls are TRBV5-4 and TRBJ2-5, with D uncertain. The V gene's germline CDR1 is SGHNT and CDR2 YYREEE (reference sequence). The V and J ends lost 3 bases and 3 bases respectively, with 18 bases between them. The CDR3 length is 16 residues. CDR3 residues: CASSSHFGGGEETQYF. The CDR3 nucleotides read TGTGCCAGCAGCTCTCATTTCGGTGGCGGAGAAGAGACCCAGTACTTC. Based on the CDR3 plus reference TRBV5-4 and TRBJ2-5, the full variable domain is ETGVTQSPTHLIKTRGQQVTLRCSSQSGHNTVSWYQQALGQGPQFIFQYYREEENGRGNFPPRFSGLQFPNYSSELNVNALELDDSALYLCASSSHFGGGEETQYFGPGTRLLVL.

The sample holds a few counts of this clone. The chain couples TRBV3-1 (or the pseudogene TRBV3-2) to TRBJ1-6; 10 positions agree with TRBD1. Germline CDR1 and CDR2: LGHDT and YNNKEL (reference sequence). This CDR3 comprises 14 residues. J lost 10 bases, V lost 4 bases, and 4 bases had no gene match. The CDR3 region has the DNA TGTGCCAGCAGCCCGGACAGGGGGAACTCACCCCTCCACTTT. Protein product: CASSPDRGNSPLHF.

V is TRBV7-2 and J is TRBJ1-1; D gene unclear. This CDR3 spans 14 amino acids. Deletions cut 0 bases from V and 4 bases from J, with 9 bases between. Germline CDR1 SGHTA, CDR2 FQGNSA. The CDR3 DNA is TGTGCCAGCAGCTTAGCGAGTCGAAGCACTGAAGCTTTCTTT. It specifies CASSLASRSTEAFF.

The chain combines TRBV4-3 with TRBJ2-3; 9 bases line up with TRBD2. Germline lookup yields CDR1 LGHNA and CDR2 YSLEER. The CDR3 has 15 amino acids. Losses at the gene ends were 6 bases for V and 0 bases for J; bases not matched to a gene: 4. CDR3 amino acids: CASSQTSGSTDTQYF. The CDR3 DNA reads as TGCGCCAGCAGTCAGACTAGCGGAAGCACAGATACGCAGTATTTT.

The chain joins TRBV7-9 to TRBJ1-2; D uncertain. The CDR3 has 15 amino acids. CDR1 and CDR2 (germline): SEHNR, FQNEAQ (reference sequence). Trimming pared 5 bases from V and 2 bases from J, leaving 15 bases between. In nucleotides, the CDR3 is TGTGCCAGCAGCATCATCGACACCTTAAACTATGGCTACACCTTC. Protein sequence: CASSIIDTLNYGYTF.

This clone came up once. For the CDR3, the DNA is TGTGCCAGCAGACAAACAGGGGCGAGTACCTACGAGCAGTACTTC. Amino acid sequence: CASRQTGASTYEQYF. The gene calls are TRBV6-5 and TRBJ2-7; 7 bases are a match to TRBD1. V shed 6 bases and J 2 bases; nucleotides not matched to a gene: 10. The V gene's germline CDR1 is MNHEY and CDR2 SVGAGI. The length of the CDR3 is 15 residues.

The rearrangement links TRBV7-2 to TRBJ2-7; D not certain. CDR3 length equals 13 residues. Germline V gene lookup returns CDR1 SGHTA and CDR2 FQGNSA. V was clipped by 1 base and J by 5 bases, with 9 bases between them. In DNA, the CDR3 is TGTGCCAGCAGCTTAGGCCAGGTCGACGAGCAGTACTTC. This translates into CASSLGQVDEQYF.

The rearrangement links TRBV11-2 to TRBJ2-7, with 10 nucleotides matching TRBD2. CDR1 SGHAT and CDR2 FQNNGV come from the germline V gene. CDR3 length equals 19 residues. The trim removed 1 base at V and 3 bases at J, leaving 15 bases unmatched. The CDR3 sequence is CASSLVQGSLAGAFYEQYF. The CDR3 DNA reads TGTGCCAGCAGCTTAGTCCAGGGCTCCCTAGCGGGGGCTTTCTACGAGCAGTACTTC.

This clone was observed a single time. The CDR3 DNA sequence: TGTGCCAGCAGCTTGGATGCCAGAACCAATGAGCAGTTCTTC. The encoded protein is CASSLDARTNEQFF. V gene TRBV5-6 combines with J gene TRBJ2-1; D remains ambiguous. The length of the CDR3 is 14 residues. With 0 bases removed from V and 6 bases from J, the gap between germline ends came to 10 bases. CDR1 is SGHDT and CDR2 is YYEEEE in the germline V gene.

This clone was seen a single time. The chain is built from TRBV12-3 or TRBV12-4 and TRBJ2-1; a possible D gene is TRBD1 (6 bases). This CDR3 comprises 13 residues. Between the trimmed V and J ends, which lost 6 bases and 6 bases, there was a span of 12 bases. CDR3 loop: CASRVRGFNEQFF. CDR3 nucleotide sequence: TGTGCCAGCAGGGTGAGGGGGTTCAATGAGCAGTTCTTC.